The clone carrying this TCR beta chain occurred a few times. As yet, its antigen is unknown. Specified time point: persistent/refractory GD, antithyroid drugs over 5 years with positive TRAb. Extracted PBMC RNA gave rise to the TCR library. This specimen comes from a study of regulatory T cells in long-lasting Graves disease. About the research overall: The term persistent Graves' disease signified upward of 5 years on antithyroid drugs with positive TSH receptor antibodies.

The CDR3 extends over 13 amino acids. Trimming took 5 bases from V and 7 from J, leaving 14 bases between them. Per germline, CDR1 SEHNR and CDR2 FQNEAQ (reference sequence). CDR3-region Arm-PCR and iRepertoire HTBI primers produced the TCR beta libraries. A single record per CDR3 protein comes from TCRdb applying MiXCR to the multiplex PCR reads. The sample records some 280,000 distinct CDR3 sequences, roughly a fifth being singletons. Study-wide results and limits: Persistent patients had more shared public clonotypes (around 3,000) than new patients (about 970). It is possible that accuracy was reduced by the small size of the sample. Favoring TRBV28, TRBJ1-2 and TRBJ2-5 was a feature seen in persistent disease.

The TCR comes from a female donor with Graves disease. This specimen was peripheral blood mononuclear cells (PBMCs), taken when the disease was refractory, from a patient treated with antithyroid drugs. V and J are TRBV7-9 and TRBJ1-1; D is ambiguous. The CDR3 DNA reads as TGTGCCAGCAGCCGGACCGAAACCAATGAAGCTTTCTTT. Translated: CASSRTETNEAFF.